This T cell receptor beta chain was documented in a study of metastatic and nonmetastatic thyroid tumors. The wider study: Patients with malignant and benign thyroid disease provided blood and tumor or nodule tissue, whose repertoires were compared.

This clone was counted ten times or more. Antigen unknown. The ends were cut back, 4 bases at V and 5 bases at J, with 5 bases in the middle. The CDR3 is 12 amino acids. CDR1 and CDR2 from the germline V gene are SGHTA and FQGNSA. As originally analysed: Researchers built a distant-metastasis classifier for papillary thyroid cancer that drew on CDR3 differences across clinicopathological groups. MiXCR re-clonotyped the PCR reads for TCRdb. For this entry, the V and J calls and clone size follow TCRdb and not the study's own pipeline. This table holds under 35,000 clones, approximately 15% found once. Before thyroid surgery, none of the patients had received any treatment. Study outcomes and limitations: For both blood and tumor, malignant thyroid tumors reportedly showed significantly higher TCR beta diversity than benign nodules did.

The J gene is TRBJ2-2, the V gene TRBV7-2; no clear D. The sequenced sample was blood. The TCR sequence derives from a female donor with papillary thyroid cancer or a benign thyroid nodule (not recorded which). Some clones in this sample may be carry-over from other donors' samples. As DNA, the CDR3 is TGTGCCAGCAGCTCCATAACCGGGGAGCTGTTTTTT. It is translated as CASSSITGELFF.